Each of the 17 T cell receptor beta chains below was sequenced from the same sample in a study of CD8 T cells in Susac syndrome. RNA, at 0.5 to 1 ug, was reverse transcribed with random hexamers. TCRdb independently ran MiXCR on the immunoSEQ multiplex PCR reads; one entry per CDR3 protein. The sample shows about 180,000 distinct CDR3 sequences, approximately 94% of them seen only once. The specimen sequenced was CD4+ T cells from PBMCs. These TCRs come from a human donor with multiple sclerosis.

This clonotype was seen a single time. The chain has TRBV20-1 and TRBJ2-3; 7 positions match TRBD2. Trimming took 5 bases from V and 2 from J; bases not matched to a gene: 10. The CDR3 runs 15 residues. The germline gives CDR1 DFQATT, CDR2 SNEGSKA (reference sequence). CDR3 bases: TGCAGTGCTGTACCGGGACTATCCTACACAGATACGCAGTATTTT. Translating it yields CSAVPGLSYTDTQYF.

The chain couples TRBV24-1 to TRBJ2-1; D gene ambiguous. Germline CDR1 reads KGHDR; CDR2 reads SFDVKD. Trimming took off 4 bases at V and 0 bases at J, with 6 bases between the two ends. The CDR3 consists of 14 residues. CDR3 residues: CATSDRSSYNEQFF. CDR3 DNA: TGTGCCACCAGTGACAGGAGCTCCTACAATGAGCAGTTCTTC.

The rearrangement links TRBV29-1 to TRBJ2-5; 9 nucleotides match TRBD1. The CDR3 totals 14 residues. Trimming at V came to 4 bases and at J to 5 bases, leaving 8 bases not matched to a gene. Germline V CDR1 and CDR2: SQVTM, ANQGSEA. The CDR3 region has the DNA TGCAGCGTTGCCCCCGGGACAGGGAGGGAGACCCAGTACTTC. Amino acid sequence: CSVAPGTGRETQYF.

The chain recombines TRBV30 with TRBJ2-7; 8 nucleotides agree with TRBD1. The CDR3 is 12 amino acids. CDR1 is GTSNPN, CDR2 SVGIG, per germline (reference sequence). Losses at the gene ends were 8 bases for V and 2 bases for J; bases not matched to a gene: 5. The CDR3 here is CAGRQGTYEQYF. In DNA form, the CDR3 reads TGTGCCGGCCGACAGGGGACCTACGAGCAGTACTTC.

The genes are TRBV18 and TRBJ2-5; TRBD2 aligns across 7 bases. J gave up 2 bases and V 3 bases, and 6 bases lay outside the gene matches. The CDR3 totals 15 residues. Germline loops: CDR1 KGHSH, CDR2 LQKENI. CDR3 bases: TGTGCCAGCTCACCTACGGTTAGCGGGCAAGAGACCCAGTACTTC. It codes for CASSPTVSGQETQYF.

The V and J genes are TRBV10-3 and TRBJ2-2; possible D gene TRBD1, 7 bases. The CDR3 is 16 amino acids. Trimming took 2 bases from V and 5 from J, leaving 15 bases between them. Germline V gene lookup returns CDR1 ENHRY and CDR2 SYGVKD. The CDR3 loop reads CAISERQGEDTGELFF. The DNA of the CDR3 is TGTGCCATCAGTGAGCGGCAGGGGGAGGATACCGGGGAGCTGTTTTTT.

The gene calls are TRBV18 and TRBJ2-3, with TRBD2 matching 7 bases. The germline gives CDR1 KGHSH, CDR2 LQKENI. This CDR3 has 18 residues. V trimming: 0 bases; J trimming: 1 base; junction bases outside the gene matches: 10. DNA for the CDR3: TGTGCCAGCTCACCACCGCGAGCTAAGCGGGGCCGCACAGATACGCAGTATTTT. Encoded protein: CASSPPRAKRGRTDTQYF.

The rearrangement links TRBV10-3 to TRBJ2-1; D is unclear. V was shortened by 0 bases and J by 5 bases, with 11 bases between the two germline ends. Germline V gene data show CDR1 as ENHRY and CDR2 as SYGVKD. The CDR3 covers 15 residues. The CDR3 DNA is TGTGCCATCAGTGAGTCCGCTCAGATGGACAATGAGCAGTTCTTC. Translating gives CAISESAQMDNEQFF.

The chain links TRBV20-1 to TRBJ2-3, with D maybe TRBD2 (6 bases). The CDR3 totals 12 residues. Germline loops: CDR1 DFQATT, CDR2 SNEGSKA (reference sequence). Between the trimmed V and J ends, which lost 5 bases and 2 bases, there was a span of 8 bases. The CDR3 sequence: CSAGGYTDTQYF. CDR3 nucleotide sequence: TGCAGTGCTGGGGGGTACACAGATACGCAGTATTTT.

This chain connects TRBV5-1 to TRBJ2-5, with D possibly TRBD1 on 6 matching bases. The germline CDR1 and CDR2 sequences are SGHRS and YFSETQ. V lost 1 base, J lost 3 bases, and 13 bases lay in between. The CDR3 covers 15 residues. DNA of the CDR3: TGCGCCAGCAGCTTGTCCGGGACACAGGAAGAGACCCAGTACTTC. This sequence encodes CASSLSGTQEETQYF.

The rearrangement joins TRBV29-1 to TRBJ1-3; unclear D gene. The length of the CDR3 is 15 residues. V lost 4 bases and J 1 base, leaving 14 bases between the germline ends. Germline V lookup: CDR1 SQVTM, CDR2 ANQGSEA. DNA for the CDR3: TGCAGCGTTGTATTGGGGAATCCGTCTGGAAACACCATATATTTT. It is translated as CSVVLGNPSGNTIYF.

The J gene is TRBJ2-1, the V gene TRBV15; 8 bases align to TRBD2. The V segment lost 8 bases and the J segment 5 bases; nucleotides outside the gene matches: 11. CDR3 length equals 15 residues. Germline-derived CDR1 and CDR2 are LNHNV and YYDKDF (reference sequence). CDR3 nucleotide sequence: TGTGCCACCGGAAAACCGGGGGGGCCGCACAATGAGCAGTTCTTC. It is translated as CATGKPGGPHNEQFF.

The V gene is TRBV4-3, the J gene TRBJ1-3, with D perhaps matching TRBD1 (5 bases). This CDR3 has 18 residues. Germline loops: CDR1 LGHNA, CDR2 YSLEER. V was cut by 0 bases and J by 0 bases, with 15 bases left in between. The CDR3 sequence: CASSQESPGRSSGNTIYF. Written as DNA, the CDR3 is TGCGCCAGCAGCCAAGAATCTCCGGGACGGAGCTCTGGAAACACCATATATTTT.

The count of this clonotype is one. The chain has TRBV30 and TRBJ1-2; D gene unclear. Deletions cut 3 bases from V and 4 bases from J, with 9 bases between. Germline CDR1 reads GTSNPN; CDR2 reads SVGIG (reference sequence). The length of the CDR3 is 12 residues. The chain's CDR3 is CAWRKSAYGYTF. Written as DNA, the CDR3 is TGTGCCTGGAGGAAGTCCGCCTATGGCTACACCTTC.

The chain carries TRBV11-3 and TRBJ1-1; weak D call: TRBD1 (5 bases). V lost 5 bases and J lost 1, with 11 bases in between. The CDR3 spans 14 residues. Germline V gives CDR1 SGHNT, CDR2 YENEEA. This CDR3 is CASSTQGKNTEAFF. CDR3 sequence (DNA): TGTGCCAGCAGCACTCAGGGAAAGAACACTGAAGCTTTCTTT.

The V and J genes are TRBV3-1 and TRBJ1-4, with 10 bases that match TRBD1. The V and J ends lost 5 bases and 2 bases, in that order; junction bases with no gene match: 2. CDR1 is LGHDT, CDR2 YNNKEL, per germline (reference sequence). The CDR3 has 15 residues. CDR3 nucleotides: TGTGCCAGCAGCTTGACAGGGGGCACTAATGAAAAACTGTTTTTT. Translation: CASSLTGGTNEKLFF.

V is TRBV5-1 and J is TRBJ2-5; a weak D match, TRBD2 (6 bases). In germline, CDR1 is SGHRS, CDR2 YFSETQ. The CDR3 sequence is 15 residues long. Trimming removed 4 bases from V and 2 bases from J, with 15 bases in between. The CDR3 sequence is CASSGWTMVQETQYF. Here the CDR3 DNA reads TGCGCCAGCAGCGGCTGGACTATGGTTCAAGAGACCCAGTACTTC.